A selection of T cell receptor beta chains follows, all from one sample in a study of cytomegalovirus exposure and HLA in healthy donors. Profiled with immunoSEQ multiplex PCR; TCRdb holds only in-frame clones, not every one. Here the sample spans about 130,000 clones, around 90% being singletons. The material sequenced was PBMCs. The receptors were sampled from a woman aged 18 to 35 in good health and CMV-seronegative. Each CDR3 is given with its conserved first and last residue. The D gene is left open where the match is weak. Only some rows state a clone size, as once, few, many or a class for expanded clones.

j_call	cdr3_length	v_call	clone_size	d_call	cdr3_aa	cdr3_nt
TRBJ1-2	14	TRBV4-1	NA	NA	CASSLTTGRDGYTF	TGCGCCAGCAGCCTGACCACAGGGAGGGATGGCTACACCTTC
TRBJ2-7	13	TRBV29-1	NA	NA	CSVHGGASYEQYF	TGCAGCGTCCATGGAGGGGCCAGCTACGAGCAGTACTTC
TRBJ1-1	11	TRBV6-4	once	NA	CASSDDKEAFF	TGTGCCAGCAGTGACGACAAGGAAGCTTTCTTT
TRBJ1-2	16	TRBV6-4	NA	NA	CASSEGGGSASGGYTF	TGTGCCAGCAGTGAGGGCGGCGGATCCGCTTCGGGGGGCTACACCTTC
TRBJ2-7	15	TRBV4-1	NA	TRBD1	CASSQRQGGLNEQYF	TGCGCCAGCAGCCAAAGACAGGGGGGTCTTAACGAGCAGTACTTC
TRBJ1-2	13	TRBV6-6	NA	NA	CASRPVARDGYTF	TGTGCCAGCAGACCCGTAGCTCGGGATGGCTACACCTTC
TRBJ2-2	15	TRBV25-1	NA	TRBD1	CASSGQGGNTGELFF	TGTGCCAGCAGTGGACAGGGGGGAAACACCGGGGAGCTGTTTTTT
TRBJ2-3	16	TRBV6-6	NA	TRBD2	CASSPGLAGETDTQYF	TGTGCCAGCAGCCCCGGACTAGCGGGAGAGACAGATACGCAGTATTTT
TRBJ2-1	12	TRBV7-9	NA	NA	CASSLVGTEQFF	TGTGCCAGCAGCTTAGTTGGGACAGAGCAGTTCTTC
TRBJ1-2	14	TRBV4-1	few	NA	CASSQGGGVYGYTF	TGCGCCAGCAGCCAAGGAGGCGGGGTTTATGGCTACACCTTC
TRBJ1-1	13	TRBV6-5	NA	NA	CASSYSQISEAFF	TGTGCCAGCAGTTATTCACAGATCTCTGAAGCTTTCTTT
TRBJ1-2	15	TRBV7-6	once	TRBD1	CASSPRQGARDGYTF	TGTGCCAGCAGCCCGCGACAGGGGGCGCGGGATGGCTACACCTTC
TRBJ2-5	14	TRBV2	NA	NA	CASSEATRAETQYF	TGTGCCAGCAGTGAAGCCACTAGAGCAGAGACCCAGTACTTC
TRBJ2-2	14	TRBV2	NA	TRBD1	CASLLDRGSGELFF	TGTGCCAGCTTATTGGACAGGGGGTCCGGGGAGCTGTTTTTT
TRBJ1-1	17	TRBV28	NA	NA	CASSTIRERRSDTEAFF	TGTGCCAGCAGTACAATCAGGGAACGACGATCGGACACTGAAGCTTTCTTT
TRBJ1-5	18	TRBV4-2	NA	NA	CASSQDYYTGLRFQPQHF	TGTGCCAGCAGCCAAGATTACTATACAGGGCTACGGTTCCAGCCCCAGCATTTT
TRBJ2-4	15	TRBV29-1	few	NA	CSITQMGGDGNIQYF	TGCAGCATAACCCAAATGGGGGGAGATGGGAACATTCAGTACTTC
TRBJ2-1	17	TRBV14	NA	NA	CASSQDLIESSYNEQFF	TGTGCCAGCAGCCAAGATTTGATCGAGAGCTCCTACAATGAGCAGTTCTTC
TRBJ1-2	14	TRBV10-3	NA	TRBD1	CATLGQGGNYGYTF	TGTGCCACCCTCGGACAGGGGGGTAACTATGGCTACACCTTC
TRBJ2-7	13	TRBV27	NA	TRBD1	CASRRGQGYEQYF	TGTGCCAGCAGGAGGGGACAGGGCTACGAGCAGTACTTC
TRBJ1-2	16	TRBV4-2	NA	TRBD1	CASSQAYGTGLGGYTF	TGTGCCAGCAGCCAAGCTTATGGGACAGGGTTAGGTGGCTACACCTTC
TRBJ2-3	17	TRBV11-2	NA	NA	CASSPLAELSGADTQYF	TGTGCCAGCAGCCCTCTGGCGGAACTATCGGGTGCAGATACGCAGTATTTT
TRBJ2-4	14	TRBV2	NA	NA	CASRAGTPMYIQYF	TGTGCCAGCAGGGCCGGGACACCGATGTACATTCAGTACTTC
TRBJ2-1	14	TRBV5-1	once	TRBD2	CASSLGLADNEQFF	TGCGCCAGCAGCTTGGGACTAGCGGACAATGAGCAGTTCTTC
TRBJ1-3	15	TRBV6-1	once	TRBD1	CASSETLDRAHTIYF	TGTGCCAGCAGTGAAACCCTGGACAGGGCGCACACCATATATTTT
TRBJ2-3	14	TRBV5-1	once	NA	CASSSAGGTDTQYF	TGCGCCAGCAGCTCCGCAGGGGGCACAGATACGCAGTATTTT
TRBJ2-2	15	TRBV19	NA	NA	CASTLLGEITGELFF	TGTGCCAGTACTCTTCTAGGGGAAATCACCGGGGAGCTGTTTTTT
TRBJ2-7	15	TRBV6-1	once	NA	CASSEADRTTYEQYF	TGTGCCAGCAGTGAAGCCGACAGAACGACCTACGAGCAGTACTTC
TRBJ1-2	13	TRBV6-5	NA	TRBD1	CASSRPGGYGYTF	TGTGCCAGCAGCCGTCCAGGGGGCTATGGCTACACCTTC
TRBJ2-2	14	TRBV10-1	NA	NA	CASSESRNTGELFF	TGCGCCAGCAGTGAGTCCAGGAACACCGGGGAGCTGTTTTTT
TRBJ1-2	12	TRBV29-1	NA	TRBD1	CSVSGQAGGYTF	TGCAGCGTTTCCGGACAGGCAGGAGGCTACACCTTC
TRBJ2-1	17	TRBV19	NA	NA	CASSIVGEQTGRNEQFF	TGTGCCAGTAGTATAGTCGGTGAGCAGACCGGGAGAAATGAGCAGTTCTTC
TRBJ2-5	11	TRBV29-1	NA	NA	CSGDSGETQYF	TGCAGCGGAGATTCGGGAGAGACCCAGTACTTC
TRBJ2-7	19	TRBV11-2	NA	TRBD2	CASSLGSRLAGGPVYEQYF	TGTGCCAGCAGCTTAGGTTCCCGACTAGCGGGAGGGCCTGTCTACGAGCAGTACTTC
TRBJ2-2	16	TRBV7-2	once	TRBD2	CASSLAGTRITGELFF	TGTGCCAGCAGCTTAGCCGGGACTAGAATCACCGGGGAGCTGTTTTTT
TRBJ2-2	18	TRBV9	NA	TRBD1	CASSVAAGTGSYTGELFF	TGTGCCAGCAGCGTAGCGGCGGGGACAGGGTCTTACACCGGGGAGCTGTTTTTT
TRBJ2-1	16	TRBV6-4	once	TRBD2	CASSDSSFSGIYEQFF	TGTGCCAGCAGTGACTCCTCCTTTAGCGGGATCTATGAGCAGTTCTTC
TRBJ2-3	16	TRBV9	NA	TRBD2	CASSLPTSGLTDTQYF	TGTGCCAGCAGCCTACCGACTAGCGGGTTGACAGATACGCAGTATTTT
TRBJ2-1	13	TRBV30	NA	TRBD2	CAWGLARYNEQFF	TGTGCCTGGGGACTAGCTAGGTACAATGAGCAGTTCTTC
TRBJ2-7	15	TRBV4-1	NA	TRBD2	CASSPISGTSYEQYF	TGCGCCAGCAGCCCGATCTCCGGGACTAGCTACGAGCAGTACTTC
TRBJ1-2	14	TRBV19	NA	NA	CASTIMGQNYGYTF	TGTGCCAGTACCATAATGGGACAAAACTATGGCTACACCTTC
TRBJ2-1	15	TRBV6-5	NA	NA	CASRPLKLTYNEQFF	TGTGCCAGCAGGCCACTAAAATTGACCTACAATGAGCAGTTCTTC
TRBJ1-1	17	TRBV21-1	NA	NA	CASSKEEWEGKNTEAFF	TGTGCCAGCAGCAAAGAGGAATGGGAGGGTAAAAACACTGAAGCTTTCTTT
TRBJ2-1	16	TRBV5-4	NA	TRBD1	CASSLVRGRSYNEQFF	TGTGCCAGCAGCTTGGTTAGGGGGCGATCCTACAATGAGCAGTTCTTC
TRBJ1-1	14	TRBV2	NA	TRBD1	CASSGTGGHPEAFF	TGTGCCAGCAGTGGGACAGGGGGGCACCCTGAAGCTTTCTTT
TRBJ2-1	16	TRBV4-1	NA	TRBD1	CASSQGGQGVHNEQFF	TGCGCCAGCAGCCAAGGAGGACAGGGAGTCCACAATGAGCAGTTCTTC
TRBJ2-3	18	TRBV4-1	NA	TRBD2	CASSQGTASGRKTDTQYF	TGCGCCAGCAGCCAGGGAACAGCAAGCGGGAGGAAAACAGATACGCAGTATTTT
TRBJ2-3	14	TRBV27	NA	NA	CASSYQGGTDTQYF	TGTGCCAGCAGTTACCAGGGTGGCACAGATACGCAGTATTTT
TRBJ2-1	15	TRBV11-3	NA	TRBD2	CASSLTSGSYDEQFF	TGTGCCAGCAGCTTAACAAGCGGGAGCTACGATGAGCAGTTCTTC
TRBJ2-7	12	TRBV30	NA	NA	CAWSVSNYEQYF	TGTGCCTGGAGTGTATCCAACTACGAGCAGTACTTC
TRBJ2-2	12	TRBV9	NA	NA	CASSVAVGELFF	TGTGCCAGCAGCGTAGCGGTCGGGGAGCTGTTTTTT
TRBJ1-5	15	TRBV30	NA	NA	CAWSPPRRNGQPQHF	TGTGCCTGGAGTCCTCCCCGGAGGAATGGTCAGCCCCAGCATTTT
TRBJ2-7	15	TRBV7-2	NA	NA	CASSLGGNSNYEQYF	TGTGCCAGCAGCTTAGGCGGGAATTCTAACTACGAGCAGTACTTC
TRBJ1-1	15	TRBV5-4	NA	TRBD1	CASSSKTGLNTEAFF	TGTGCCAGCAGCTCCAAGACAGGGTTGAACACTGAAGCTTTCTTT